This T cell receptor (beta chain) was sequenced during a study of blood T cell repertoires in COVID-19. Turning to the study itself: Both acute and convalescent COVID-19 samples were obtained from the United States, Italy and Spain. The cDNA or gDNA used as material had been derived from T cells, B-cell-depleted T cells, or PBMCs.

The CDR3 has 13 amino acids. Germline V CDR1 and CDR2: SQVTM, ANQGSEA. The J segment lost 0 bases and the V segment lost 6 bases, leaving 3 bases of the junction unmatched. Authors' methods: Reference gene primer amplification gave estimated nucleated cell counts. Sequencing used immunoSEQ multiplex PCR; TCRdb keeps in-frame clones, though not all of them. Clone size and V and J calls were adopted from that table, with D and trimming inferred from the DNA. The sample consists of about 200,000 clones, about 85% of them appearing once. The receptor's source is a man in his fifties or sixties with active or convalescent COVID-19. V gene TRBV29-1 combines with J gene TRBJ1-1; 8 bases are shared with TRBD1. The specimen was peripheral blood. This CDR3 reads CSVYRGMNTEAFF. CDR3 sequence (DNA): TGCAGCGTCTACAGGGGGATGAACACTGAAGCTTTCTTT.